The rows below give T cell receptor beta chains drawn from one sample of a study of blood T cell repertoires in COVID-19. Using immunoSEQ multiplex PCR, the repertoire was profiled, and TCRdb retains in-frame clones only, with some absent. Of about 100,000 clones in the sample, about 91% were seen once. Input material: peripheral blood. These receptor sequences come from a man in his forties or fifties with active or convalescent COVID-19. Each CDR3 is given with its conserved first and last residue. The D gene is left open where the match is weak. A clone size is listed for some rows: how often the clone was seen (once, few, many), or a class if it is expanded.

TRBJ2-1,.,.,TRBV7-9,CASSRLGTRANEQFF,TGTGCCAGCAGCCGATTGGGTACCAGAGCGAATGAGCAGTTCTTC
TRBJ2-7,.,large,TRBV24-1,CATSGSRGNEQYF,TGTGCCACCAGTGGGAGCAGGGGCAACGAGCAGTACTTC
TRBJ1-1,TRBD1,.,TRBV6-5,CTSRLTGSGSTEAFF,TGTACCAGCAGATTGACAGGGAGTGGAAGCACTGAAGCTTTCTTT
TRBJ1-6,TRBD1,few,TRBV6-6,CASTPPPGGNSPLHF,TGTGCCAGCACCCCGCCCCCAGGGGGAAATTCACCCCTCCACTTT
TRBJ2-7,.,.,TRBV10-3,CAISVSGIYEQYF,TGTGCCATCAGTGTATCCGGGATCTACGAGCAGTACTTC
TRBJ2-2,.,.,TRBV19,CASSMPAGTSNTGELFF,TGTGCCAGTAGTATGCCGGCCGGGACATCTAACACCGGGGAGCTGTTTTTT
TRBJ2-1,TRBD2,.,TRBV16,CASSQSASGYNEQFF,TGTGCCAGCAGCCAATCGGCTAGCGGGTACAATGAGCAGTTCTTC
TRBJ1-3,TRBD1,.,TRBV7-9,CASSSIRTGPSGNTIYF,TGTGCCAGCAGCTCGATTAGGACAGGACCCTCTGGAAACACCATATATTTT
TRBJ1-5,TRBD1,.,TRBV19,CASSMPALGGTGRNQPQHF,TGTGCCAGTAGTATGCCTGCCCTGGGGGGGACAGGGCGCAATCAGCCCCAGCATTTT
TRBJ1-3,.,.,TRBV28,CASSPPLYRVGTSGNTIYF,TGTGCCAGCAGTCCCCCCCTCTACAGGGTTGGAACATCTGGAAACACCATATATTTT
TRBJ1-4,.,.,TRBV15,CATSRAGIEEKLFF,TGTGCCACCAGCAGAGCCGGGATCGAGGAAAAACTGTTTTTT
TRBJ1-6,TRBD1,.,TRBV6-5,CASSRDRGYNSPLHF,TGTGCCAGCAGCCGGGACAGGGGATATAATTCACCCCTCCACTTT
TRBJ1-2,TRBD1,.,TRBV5-1,CASSSGTGWTNYGYTF,TGCGCCAGCAGCTCCGGGACAGGGTGGACTAACTATGGCTACACCTTC
TRBJ2-1,TRBD2,few,TRBV5-1,CASTFTGLAGVYNEQFF,TGCGCCAGCACCTTCACCGGACTAGCGGGAGTTTACAATGAGCAGTTCTTC
TRBJ1-1,.,few,TRBV4-1,CASSPRGDWGNTEAFF,TGCGCCAGCAGCCCTCGGGGGGACTGGGGAAACACTGAAGCTTTCTTT
TRBJ2-7,TRBD2,.,TRBV7-2,CASSLVASGLSYEQYF,TGTGCCAGCAGCTTAGTAGCTAGCGGGTTATCCTACGAGCAGTACTTC
TRBJ1-4,.,once,TRBV28,CASSLRDNFNEKLFF,TGTGCCAGCAGTCTCAGGGACAACTTTAATGAAAAACTGTTTTTT
TRBJ1-5,.,.,TRBV7-2,CASSPRGGGNQPQHF,TGTGCCAGCAGCCCCCGGGGGGGTGGCAATCAGCCCCAGCATTTT
TRBJ1-6,TRBD1,.,TRBV9,CASSVAGQGYSPLHF,TGTGCCAGCAGCGTGGCGGGACAGGGTTATTCACCCCTCCACTTT
TRBJ1-2,.,.,TRBV6-2/TRBV6-3,CASSFLTFYTF,TGTGCCAGCAGCTTCCTGACATTCTACACCTTC
TRBJ1-5,TRBD1,.,TRBV20-1,CSASRTGVGSNQPQHF,TGCAGTGCTAGTCGGACAGGGGTGGGCAGCAATCAGCCCCAGCATTTT
TRBJ1-2,.,once,TRBV6-5,CASSLHGGYGYTF,TGTGCCAGCAGTTTACACGGCGGCTATGGCTACACCTTC
TRBJ2-7,.,.,TRBV18,CASSPGRGGYEQYF,TGTGCCAGCTCACCGGGGCGGGGAGGCTACGAGCAGTACTTC
TRBJ1-5,.,.,TRBV6-5,CASSFGQLNQPQHF,TGTGCCAGCAGTTTTGGACAGCTCAATCAGCCCCAGCATTTT
TRBJ1-2,TRBD1,.,TRBV5-1,CASSGTGGDSRDGYTF,TGCGCCAGCAGCGGAACAGGGGGCGATTCCCGTGACGGCTACACCTTC
TRBJ2-7,TRBD1,.,TRBV6-5,CASITGGRTYEQYF,TGTGCCAGCATAACAGGGGGCCGGACATACGAGCAGTACTTC
TRBJ1-2,.,.,TRBV11-2,CASSWQGSYGYTF,TGTGCCAGCAGCTGGCAGGGGAGCTATGGCTACACCTTC
TRBJ2-1,.,.,TRBV5-1,CASSQRGGSEQFF,TGCGCCAGCAGCCAAAGGGGGGGCAGTGAGCAGTTCTTC
TRBJ1-3,TRBD1,once,TRBV7-2,CASSLQGAGNTIYF,TGTGCCAGCAGCTTGCAGGGGGCTGGAAACACCATATATTTT
TRBJ2-7,.,.,TRBV7-9,CASSLAEGASYEQYF,TGTGCCAGCAGCTTAGCGGAGGGGGCTTCCTACGAGCAGTACTTC
TRBJ2-2,TRBD1,.,TRBV28,CASSPWDRGNTGELFF,TGTGCCAGCAGTCCATGGGACAGGGGGAACACCGGGGAGCTGTTTTTT
TRBJ1-4,.,.,TRBV5-8,CASSILGGRDNEKLFF,TGTGCCAGCAGCATCCTTGGCGGCAGAGATAATGAAAAACTGTTTTTT
TRBJ2-7,TRBD2,.,TRBV6-5,CASYTSGRAGYEQYF,TGTGCCAGTTACACTAGCGGGAGGGCCGGCTACGAGCAGTACTTC
TRBJ2-7,TRBD2,.,TRBV27,CASSTITGGGQYF,TGTGCCAGCAGTACCATAACCGGGGGGGGGCAGTACTTC
TRBJ2-2,.,.,TRBV11-2,CASSTLAPGELFF,TGTGCCAGCAGCACCCTAGCCCCCGGGGAGCTGTTTTTT
TRBJ1-2,.,.,TRBV7-2,CASSLGSGKSGYGYTF,TGTGCCAGCAGCTTGGGTTCAGGGAAATCAGGCTATGGCTACACCTTC
TRBJ1-2,.,.,TRBV6-1,CASSEEWQSRYTF,TGTGCCAGCAGTGAAGAATGGCAGTCTCGCTACACCTTC
TRBJ2-5,TRBD2,.,TRBV11-2,CASSSRPSTSGRETQYF,TGTGCCAGCAGCTCGCGACCTTCGACTAGCGGGAGAGAGACCCAGTACTTC
TRBJ2-7,.,once,TRBV6-5,CASSYSITGTYEQYF,TGTGCCAGCAGTTACTCGATCACAGGGACCTACGAGCAGTACTTC
TRBJ2-7,TRBD2,.,TRBV7-2,CASSLVSSGSYEQYF,TGTGCCAGCAGCTTAGTGTCTAGCGGGAGCTACGAGCAGTACTTC
TRBJ1-4,TRBD1,.,TRBV19,CASSTGTEINEKLFF,TGTGCCAGTAGTACCGGGACAGAAATTAATGAAAAACTGTTTTTT
TRBJ1-3,.,once,TRBV7-2,CASSPPGQSSGNTIYF,TGTGCCAGCAGCCCTCCGGGACAAAGCTCTGGAAACACCATATATTTT
TRBJ2-1,TRBD2,once,TRBV12-3/TRBV12-4,CASSFVGLPEQFF,TGTGCCAGCAGTTTTGTGGGACTACCTGAGCAGTTCTTC
TRBJ2-1,.,.,TRBV15,CATSRDTGNYEQFF,TGTGCCACCAGCAGAGATACAGGGAACTATGAGCAGTTCTTC
TRBJ2-7,.,.,TRBV14,CASSQTSYEQYF,TGTGCCAGCAGCCAAACTTCCTACGAGCAGTACTTC
TRBJ2-1,TRBD2,.,TRBV4-2,CASSQDYGGRARDEQFF,TGTGCCAGCAGCCAAGATTATGGCGGGAGGGCTAGGGATGAGCAGTTCTTC
TRBJ2-7,.,.,TRBV5-5,CASSLALGGTYEQYF,TGTGCCAGCAGCTTGGCTCTAGGTGGAACGTACGAGCAGTACTTC
TRBJ2-2,TRBD1,.,TRBV4-2,CASAMGQGTGELFF,TGTGCCAGTGCGATGGGACAGGGCACCGGGGAGCTGTTTTTT
TRBJ1-2,TRBD1,.,TRBV28,CASSLFTGGANGYTF,TGTGCCAGCAGTTTATTTACAGGGGGCGCAAATGGCTACACCTTC
TRBJ1-1,.,.,TRBV5-1,CASSLIRGTEAFF,TGCGCCAGCAGCTTGATCAGGGGCACTGAAGCTTTCTTT